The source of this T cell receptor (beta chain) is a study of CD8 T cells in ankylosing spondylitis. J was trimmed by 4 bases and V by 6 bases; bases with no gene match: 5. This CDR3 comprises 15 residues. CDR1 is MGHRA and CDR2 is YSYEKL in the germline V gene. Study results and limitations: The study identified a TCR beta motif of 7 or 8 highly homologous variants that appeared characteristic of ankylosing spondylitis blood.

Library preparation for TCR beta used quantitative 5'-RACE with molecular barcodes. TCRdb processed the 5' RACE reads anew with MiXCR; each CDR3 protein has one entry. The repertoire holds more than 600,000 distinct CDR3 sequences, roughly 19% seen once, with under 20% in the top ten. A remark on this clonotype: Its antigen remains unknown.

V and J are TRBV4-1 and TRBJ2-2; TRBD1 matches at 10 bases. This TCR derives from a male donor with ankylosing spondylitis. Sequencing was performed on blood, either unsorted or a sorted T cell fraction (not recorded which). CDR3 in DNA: TGCGCCAGCAGATGGACAGGGGGTAGCACCGGGGAGCTGTTTTTT. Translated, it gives CASRWTGGSTGELFF.